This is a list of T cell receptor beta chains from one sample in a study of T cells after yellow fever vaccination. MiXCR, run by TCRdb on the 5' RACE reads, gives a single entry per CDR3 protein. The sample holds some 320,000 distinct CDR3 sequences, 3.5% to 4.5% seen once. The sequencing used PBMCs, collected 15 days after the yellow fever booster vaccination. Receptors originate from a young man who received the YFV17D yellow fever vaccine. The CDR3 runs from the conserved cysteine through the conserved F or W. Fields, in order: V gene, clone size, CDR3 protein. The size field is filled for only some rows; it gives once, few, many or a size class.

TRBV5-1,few,CASSSQEGGYTF
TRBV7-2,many,CASSPSGQGAYEQYF
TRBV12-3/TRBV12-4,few,CASSFAGRDYGYTF
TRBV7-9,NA,CASSSRDRAPLSDNEQFF
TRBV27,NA,CASSGTYSSYGYTF
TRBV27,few,CASGSYRDSYEQYF
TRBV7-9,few,CASSLAVAVQGYEKLFF
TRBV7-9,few,CATRQGADAFF
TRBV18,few,CASSPRTGGTDTQYF
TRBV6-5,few,CASSYSQGGSYGYTF
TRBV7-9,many,CASSPTHRGLAKNIQYF
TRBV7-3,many,CASSFRGRERTGELFF
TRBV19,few,CASSISTTRETYEQYF
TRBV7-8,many,CASTLLGTSTDTQYF
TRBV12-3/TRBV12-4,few,CASSRGLAGEQFF
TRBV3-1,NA,CASSRLAGVNTDTQYF
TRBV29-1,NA,CSAASGFAAFF
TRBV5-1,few,CASSFRQGSNYGYTF
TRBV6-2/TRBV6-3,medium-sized,CASSYEGGVETQYF
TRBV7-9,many,CASSFPRGRGNTIYF
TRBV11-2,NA,CASSLGPLAYTDTQYF
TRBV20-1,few,CSAREVAGGLAGELFF
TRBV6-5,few,CASSRRLGSYNEQFF
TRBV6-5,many,CASSPNRNQPQHF
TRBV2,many,CASSQQLAKNIQYF
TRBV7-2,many,CASSRTGGPKYF
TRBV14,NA,CASSQDTKQYF
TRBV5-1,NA,CASSLDGNNSPLHF
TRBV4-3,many,CASSQRGGGTDTQYF
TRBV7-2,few,CASSLATDEQFF
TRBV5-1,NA,CASSGGVGTEAFF
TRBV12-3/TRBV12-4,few,CASRLTANTEAFF
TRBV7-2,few,CASSLEGRQTQYF